This T cell receptor (beta chain) emerged from a study of cytomegalovirus exposure and HLA in healthy donors. The primer mix had 60 Vbeta and 13 Jbeta primers. The method was immunoSEQ multiplex PCR; TCRdb's version includes in-frame clones alone and lacks a portion of them. The sample records over 150,000 clones, roughly 74% being singletons. The sequence came from a man in his late teens or twenties in good health and CMV-seronegative. Sequences were obtained from PBMCs.

This CDR3 reads CASSQEIGRGGFTDTQYF. CDR3 bases: TGCGCCAGCAGCCAAGAAATAGGAAGGGGGGGATTCACAGATACGCAGTATTTT. The V and J genes are TRBV4-3 and TRBJ2-3; tentatively, D is TRBD2 (7 bases). Germline CDR1 and CDR2: LGHNA and YSLEER. CDR3 length: 18 residues. Trimming stripped 0 bases from V and 2 bases from J, with 18 bases between.